This T cell receptor (beta chain) came from a study of blood T cell repertoires in COVID-19. Study overall: Collection of acute and convalescent COVID-19 samples took place in the United States, Italy and Spain. PBMCs, B-cell-depleted T cells, or T cells were the source of the cDNA or gDNA that made up the material.

The CDR3 length is 13 residues. CDR1 SQVTM and CDR2 ANQGSEA come from the germline V gene. With V trimmed by 4 bases and J by 3 bases, 5 bases remained unmatched. Per the authors' pipeline: Amplified reference gene primers provided the basis for estimating nucleated cell counts. TCRdb's table, derived via immunoSEQ multiplex PCR, lists solely in-frame clones and lacks some. The DNA gave D and trimming, while V, J and clone size come from that table. The table lists about 59,000 clones, roughly 85% of them singletons. This clonotype was obtained from a human donor in a cohort sampled during active COVID-19. V gene TRBV29-1 combines with J gene TRBJ2-5; 7 bases fit TRBD2. Sequencing was done on a sample of peripheral blood. DNA of the CDR3: TGCAGCGTTGGAGGGAGGGCCGAAGAGACCCAGTACTTC. Protein: CSVGGRAEETQYF.